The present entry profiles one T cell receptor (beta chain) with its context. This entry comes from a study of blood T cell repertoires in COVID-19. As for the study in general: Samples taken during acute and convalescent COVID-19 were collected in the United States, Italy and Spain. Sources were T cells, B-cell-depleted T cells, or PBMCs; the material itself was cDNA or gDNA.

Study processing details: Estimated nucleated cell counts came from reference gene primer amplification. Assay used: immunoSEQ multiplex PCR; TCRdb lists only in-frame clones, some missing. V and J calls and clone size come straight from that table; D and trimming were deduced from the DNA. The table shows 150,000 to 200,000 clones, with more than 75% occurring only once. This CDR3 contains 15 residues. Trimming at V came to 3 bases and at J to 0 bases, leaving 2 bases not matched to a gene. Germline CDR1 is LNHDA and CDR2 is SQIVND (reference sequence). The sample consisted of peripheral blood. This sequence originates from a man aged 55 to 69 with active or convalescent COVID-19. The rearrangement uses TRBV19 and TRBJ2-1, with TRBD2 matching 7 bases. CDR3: CASSIGGGSYNEQFF. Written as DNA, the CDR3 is TGTGCCAGTAGTATTGGCGGGGGCTCCTACAATGAGCAGTTCTTC. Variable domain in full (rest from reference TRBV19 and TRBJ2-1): DGGITQSPKYLFRKEGQNVTLSCEQNLNHDAMYWYRQDPGQGLRLIYYSQIVNDFQKGDIAEGYSVSREKKESFPLTVTSAQKNPTAFYLCASSIGGGSYNEQFFGPGTRLTVL.